This is a list of T cell receptor beta chains from one sample in a study of blood T cell repertoires in COVID-19. Sequencing was performed with immunoSEQ multiplex PCR; in TCRdb, only in-frame clones are kept and a portion is missing. The table includes approximately 210,000 clones, 85% to 95% detected once. The sequenced material came from peripheral blood. The receptors shown here come from a man younger than 45 with COVID-19, enrolled during active disease. The CDR3 runs from the conserved cysteine through the conserved F or W. A D gene is named only where the DNA matches it firmly. Clone size is shown for a subset of rows, as once, few, many or a class of expanded clone.

d_call,v_call,clone_size,j_call,cdr3_aa,cdr3_nt
TRBD2,TRBV12-5,-,TRBJ2-1,CASGWELAGVGNEQFF,TGTGCTAGTGGTTGGGAACTAGCGGGGGTTGGGAATGAGCAGTTCTTC
-,TRBV5-6,-,TRBJ2-2,CASSSDGMNTGELFF,TGTGCCAGCAGTTCAGACGGGATGAACACCGGGGAGCTGTTTTTT
TRBD1,TRBV30,-,TRBJ1-1,CAWRRSGTGGTEAFF,TGTGCCTGGAGGAGATCCGGGACAGGGGGCACTGAAGCTTTCTTT
-,TRBV10-3,-,TRBJ2-3,CAIMGQGQDTQYF,TGTGCCATCATGGGGCAGGGGCAAGATACGCAGTATTTT
TRBD1,TRBV7-9,-,TRBJ1-1,CAGQTGDTEAFF,TGTGCCGGTCAGACAGGGGACACTGAAGCTTTCTTT
TRBD1,TRBV5-6,-,TRBJ2-3,CASSLFRDSSTDTQYF,TGTGCCAGCAGCTTGTTCAGGGACAGCTCCACAGATACGCAGTATTTT
-,TRBV7-9,-,TRBJ1-5,CASSTGDKGPQHF,TGTGCCAGCAGCACCGGGGACAAAGGGCCCCAGCATTTT
-,TRBV4-1,-,TRBJ1-3,CASSPRKEVRGSGNTIYF,TGCGCCAGCAGCCCCCGCAAGGAAGTAAGGGGGTCTGGAAACACCATATATTTT
TRBD1,TRBV18,-,TRBJ1-1,CASSPGQGNTEAFF,TGTGCCAGCTCACCGGGACAGGGGAACACTGAAGCTTTCTTT
TRBD2,TRBV5-1,-,TRBJ2-2,CASSLSGGLDTGELFF,TGCGCCAGCAGCCTCAGCGGGGGGTTGGACACCGGGGAGCTGTTTTTT
TRBD2,TRBV18,-,TRBJ2-3,CASSPWLAGGNTQYF,TGTGCCAGCTCACCGTGGCTAGCGGGGGGGAATACGCAGTATTTT
-,TRBV7-2,once,TRBJ2-1,CASSLRLTGDEQFF,TGTGCCAGCAGCCTCCGTCTCACAGGCGATGAGCAGTTCTTC
TRBD1,TRBV6-5,-,TRBJ1-4,CASSSGQGAEKLFF,TGTGCCAGCAGTTCCGGACAGGGTGCTGAAAAACTGTTTTTT
-,TRBV9,-,TRBJ1-2,CASSYQGGYGYTF,TGTGCCAGCAGCTATCAGGGTGGCTATGGCTACACCTTC
-,TRBV15,-,TRBJ2-1,CATSRESSYNEQFF,TGTGCCACCAGCAGGGAGTCCTCCTACAATGAGCAGTTCTTC
TRBD2,TRBV7-2,few,TRBJ2-3,CASSIRTSGGPSRDTQYF,TGTGCCAGCAGCATACGGACTAGCGGGGGGCCCTCACGGGATACGCAGTATTTT
-,TRBV11-3,-,TRBJ2-2,CASSLETRVYTGELFF,TGTGCCAGCAGCTTAGAAACCAGGGTATATACCGGGGAGCTGTTTTTT
TRBD1,TRBV7-6,-,TRBJ1-6,CASSLWGPGQSNSPLHF,TGTGCCAGCAGCTTATGGGGCCCGGGACAGTCTAATTCACCCCTCCACTTT
TRBD2,TRBV5-1,-,TRBJ2-3,CASSLVTSGGTDTQYF,TGCGCCAGCAGCTTGGTTACTAGCGGGGGCACAGATACGCAGTATTTT
TRBD1,TRBV5-1,once,TRBJ1-6,CASWVGTGDSPLHF,TGCGCCAGCTGGGTCGGGACAGGGGATTCACCCCTCCACTTT
-,TRBV4-1,-,TRBJ1-1,CASSQVQGDTEAFF,TGCGCCAGCAGCCAAGTACAAGGGGACACTGAAGCTTTCTTT
TRBD1,TRBV10-1,-,TRBJ1-4,CASSENRGAEKLFF,TGCGCCAGCAGTGAAAACAGGGGAGCTGAAAAACTGTTTTTT
TRBD1,TRBV3-1/TRBV3-2,-,TRBJ1-1,CASSQTGRDTEAFF,TGTGCCAGCAGCCAGACAGGGCGGGACACTGAAGCTTTCTTT
TRBD2,TRBV3-1/TRBV3-2,-,TRBJ2-1,CASSQDRRSGGRNEQFF,TGTGCCAGCAGCCAAGATCGGAGATCGGGGGGGCGAAATGAGCAGTTCTTC
-,TRBV5-6,-,TRBJ1-6,CASSPRVDPYNSPLHF,TGTGCCAGCAGCCCGCGGGTGGACCCCTATAATTCACCCCTCCACTTT
-,TRBV7-3,-,TRBJ1-1,CASSPSGANTEAFF,TGTGCCAGCAGCCCCTCGGGAGCGAACACTGAAGCTTTCTTT
TRBD1,TRBV7-9,-,TRBJ1-2,CASSLMGQGREGYTF,TGTGCCAGCAGCTTAATGGGACAGGGGAGGGAAGGCTACACCTTC
TRBD1,TRBV11-2,-,TRBJ1-6,CASSSGTGPNSPLHF,TGTGCCAGCAGCTCCGGGACAGGTCCTAATTCACCCCTCCACTTT
-,TRBV19,-,TRBJ1-6,CASSDRGGYNSPLHF,TGTGCCAGTTCCGACCGGGGGGGCTATAATTCACCCCTCCACTTT
-,TRBV5-1,-,TRBJ1-1,CASSLGGRQNTEAFF,TGCGCCAGCAGCTTGGGGGGCAGGCAGAACACTGAAGCTTTCTTT
TRBD1,TRBV25-1,-,TRBJ2-2,CASSDSTGANTGELFF,TGTGCCAGCAGTGACTCGACAGGGGCGAACACCGGGGAGCTGTTTTTT
TRBD1,TRBV6-5,-,TRBJ1-1,CASSIDRVATEAFF,TGTGCCAGCAGTATCGACAGGGTTGCCACTGAAGCTTTCTTT
TRBD1,TRBV7-9,-,TRBJ1-2,CASSLRGTGLDGYTF,TGTGCCAGCAGCTTACGCGGGACAGGGCTCGATGGCTACACCTTC
-,TRBV25-1,-,TRBJ1-2,CASTRGYGYTF,TGTGCCAGCACGCGCGGGTACGGCTACACCTTC
-,TRBV19,once,TRBJ1-4,CASSIVKGDPPHNEKLFF,TGTGCCAGTAGTATAGTAAAGGGAGACCCACCGCACAATGAAAAACTGTTTTTT
-,TRBV27,-,TRBJ2-7,CASSFGRGGYEQYF,TGTGCCAGCAGTTTCGGCAGGGGTGGGTACGAGCAGTACTTC
TRBD1,TRBV5-1,-,TRBJ2-2,CASSVLTGGNTGELFF,TGCGCCAGCAGCGTCCTGACAGGGGGTAACACCGGGGAGCTGTTTTTT
TRBD1,TRBV19,once,TRBJ1-2,CASRAGQAPGGYTF,TGTGCCAGTAGGGCCGGACAGGCGCCCGGGGGCTACACCTTC
-,TRBV19,-,TRBJ2-5,CASSTQGVVETQYF,TGTGCCAGTAGTACTCAAGGGGTGGTGGAGACCCAGTACTTC
TRBD1,TRBV11-2,-,TRBJ1-4,CASSSRQGMLEKLFF,TGTGCCAGCAGCTCCCGACAGGGGATGCTGGAAAAACTGTTTTTT
-,TRBV27,-,TRBJ2-6,CASKTDYASGANVLTF,TGTGCCAGCAAAACGGACTACGCCTCTGGGGCCAACGTCCTGACTTTC
-,TRBV19,-,TRBJ1-2,CASSISGNNYGYTF,TGTGCCAGTAGTATTAGCGGTAATAACTATGGCTACACCTTC
TRBD1,TRBV11-2,-,TRBJ2-7,CASSYRDRPYEQYF,TGTGCCAGCAGCTACCGGGACAGACCCTACGAGCAGTACTTC
-,TRBV19,-,TRBJ1-5,CASSMGRYSNQPQHF,TGTGCCAGTAGTATGGGCCGTTATAGCAATCAGCCCCAGCATTTT
TRBD2,TRBV27,-,TRBJ2-1,CASSTGTSGVNEQFF,TGTGCCAGCAGTACCGGGACTAGCGGGGTAAATGAGCAGTTCTTC
TRBD1,TRBV5-6,-,TRBJ1-1,CASSNPGQGLITEAFF,TGTGCCAGCAGTAATCCGGGACAGGGTCTTATCACTGAAGCTTTCTTT
-,TRBV7-9,-,TRBJ2-5,CASSLAWAGKETQYF,TGTGCCAGCAGCTTAGCGTGGGCAGGGAAAGAGACCCAGTACTTC
TRBD1,TRBV19,-,TRBJ1-5,CASTTGYQPQHF,TGTGCCAGTACGACAGGGTATCAGCCCCAGCATTTT
-,TRBV5-1,-,TRBJ1-1,CASSLVGGEGTEAFF,TGCGCCAGCAGCTTGGTAGGAGGGGAAGGCACTGAAGCTTTCTTT
TRBD1,TRBV18,-,TRBJ1-5,CASSPVTGEDQPQHF,TGTGCCAGCTCACCAGTGACAGGGGAGGATCAGCCCCAGCATTTT
-,TRBV5-1,-,TRBJ1-1,CASSYSGTDNTEAFF,TGCGCCAGCAGCTACTCCGGGACTGATAACACTGAAGCTTTCTTT
TRBD1,TRBV6-5,-,TRBJ2-1,CASSYSGTGYNEQFF,TGTGCCAGCAGTTACTCGGGGACAGGGTACAATGAGCAGTTCTTC
-,TRBV6-5,-,TRBJ1-2,CASSWNRDNNGYTF,TGTGCCAGCAGTTGGAACCGGGACAATAATGGCTACACCTTC
TRBD1,TRBV5-6,-,TRBJ1-6,CASSWGQAASPLHF,TGTGCCAGCAGCTGGGGACAGGCTGCCTCACCCCTCCACTTT
-,TRBV18,-,TRBJ1-5,CASSGQSNQPQHF,TGTGCCAGCTCAGGACAGAGCAATCAGCCCCAGCATTTT
TRBD2,TRBV19,-,TRBJ2-5,CASSSPGTSGPPDYF,TGTGCCAGTAGTTCACCGGGGACTAGCGGGCCGCCCGATTACTTC
-,TRBV5-1,-,TRBJ2-3,CASSFFGTGGSDTQYF,TGCGCCAGCAGCTTTTTCGGGACTGGGGGATCGGATACGCAGTATTTT
-,TRBV25-1,-,TRBJ1-5,CASRSTGNQPQHF,TGTGCCAGCAGGTCGACAGGCAATCAGCCCCAGCATTTT
-,TRBV12-3/TRBV12-4,-,TRBJ1-1,CASNTVGGRAFF,TGTGCCAGCAACACTGTGGGGGGACGGGCTTTCTTT